This TCR beta chain was recovered during a study of cytomegalovirus exposure and HLA in healthy donors. Study-wide results and caveats: Rates of TCR association differed by HLA locus in a later analysis, with DRB1 highest and HLA-C lowest. Most TCR sequences were seen very rarely across donors, but some public TCRs occurred in many. A previous analysis found most TCR beta V segments productive roughly 90% or roughly 30% of the time. Accurate predictions that matched the HLA-A and HLA-B alleles of most subjects were reportedly made from TCR beta sequences.

13 Jbeta primers and 60 Vbeta primers were used for the PCR. Profiling relied on immunoSEQ multiplex PCR, and the TCRdb table lists in-frame clones only, not all of them. The sample has around 150,000 clones, 75% seen once. With regard to this clone: No antigen is known for it.

This TCR derives from a young man in good health and CMV-seropositive. Input material: PBMCs.

CDR3 DNA sequence: TGCGCCAGCAGCCGACCAGGTCTTAATCAGCCCCAGCATTTT. This codes for CASSRPGLNQPQHF. The chain is built from TRBV4-1 and TRBJ1-5, with no clear D. Germline V gene lookup returns CDR1 MGHRA and CDR2 YSYEKL. V lost 4 bases to trimming and J lost 4 bases, with 11 bases between them. CDR3 length: 14 amino acids.